The rows below give T cell receptor beta chains drawn from one sample of a study of identical twins. Each CDR3 protein is one row after TCRdb ran MiXCR on the 5' RACE reads. The sample holds around 290,000 distinct CDR3 sequences, 7.5% to 9.5% seen once. These same records also appear under a second study, on yellow fever vaccine responses in identical twins.

Material for sequencing was CD8+ T cells sorted from blood. All receptors derive from a woman aged 18-35 years in good health. Both conserved end residues are part of each CDR3. The order of the fields is V gene, J gene, clone size, CDR3 protein. Clone sizes are given selectively: once, few, many, or a class where the clone is expanded.

v_gene: TRBV29-1; j_gene: TRBJ1-1; abundance: few; CDR3aa: CSVVPGWANTEAFF
v_gene: TRBV7-9; j_gene: TRBJ2-2; abundance: few; CDR3aa: CASSLEGLAVGELFF
v_gene: TRBV5-8; j_gene: TRBJ2-2; abundance: .; CDR3aa: CASSLERVLMITGELFF
v_gene: TRBV5-1; j_gene: TRBJ2-1; abundance: many; CDR3aa: CASSSLASGGLDEQFF
v_gene: TRBV19; j_gene: TRBJ2-1; abundance: few; CDR3aa: CASSMTSPSPPGNEQFF
v_gene: TRBV5-6; j_gene: TRBJ2-1; abundance: .; CDR3aa: CASSLAWNEQFF
v_gene: TRBV30; j_gene: TRBJ2-7; abundance: many; CDR3aa: CAWSVGAGYEQYF
v_gene: TRBV25-1; j_gene: TRBJ1-2; abundance: .; CDR3aa: CASFKVRVGYTF
v_gene: TRBV28; j_gene: TRBJ2-1; abundance: .; CDR3aa: CASSLFGGYYYNEQFF
v_gene: TRBV11-2; j_gene: TRBJ1-1; abundance: .; CDR3aa: CASSLLKCRDSWRNTEAFF
v_gene: TRBV23-1; j_gene: TRBJ2-7; abundance: few; CDR3aa: CASSQKYWSYEQYF
v_gene: TRBV5-1; j_gene: TRBJ2-7; abundance: few; CDR3aa: CASSLSGRLDEQYF
v_gene: TRBV7-8; j_gene: TRBJ2-1; abundance: .; CDR3aa: CASGPYRGEQFF
v_gene: TRBV2; j_gene: TRBJ2-7; abundance: few; CDR3aa: CASGGTESYEQYF
v_gene: TRBV20-1; j_gene: TRBJ2-3; abundance: .; CDR3aa: CSARGFTGQGSSTDTQYF
v_gene: TRBV20-1; j_gene: TRBJ1-1; abundance: few; CDR3aa: CSAGLTGAAEAFF
v_gene: TRBV29-1; j_gene: TRBJ2-5; abundance: many; CDR3aa: CSVEFWDQETQYF
v_gene: TRBV7-3; j_gene: TRBJ2-1; abundance: .; CDR3aa: CASSDDGYNEQFF
v_gene: TRBV6-2/TRBV6-3; j_gene: TRBJ2-3; abundance: few; CDR3aa: CASSYSTLLTTDTQYF
v_gene: TRBV4-1; j_gene: TRBJ2-1; abundance: few; CDR3aa: CASSLGDRVEPTYNEQFF
v_gene: TRBV7-9; j_gene: TRBJ2-1; abundance: many; CDR3aa: CASSSVRDRIYNEQFF
v_gene: TRBV10-3; j_gene: TRBJ2-1; abundance: few; CDR3aa: CAITMARPIGLSTNEQFF
v_gene: TRBV4-1; j_gene: TRBJ2-1; abundance: many; CDR3aa: CASSPGSRGLAHEQFF
v_gene: TRBV28; j_gene: TRBJ1-6; abundance: few; CDR3aa: CASSFRTLGSPLHF
v_gene: TRBV7-9; j_gene: TRBJ2-1; abundance: many; CDR3aa: CASSSTSNEQFF
v_gene: TRBV4-2; j_gene: TRBJ1-4; abundance: few; CDR3aa: CASSQDPGVGEKLFF
v_gene: TRBV5-6; j_gene: TRBJ1-1; abundance: .; CDR3aa: CASSLGLGQMNTEAFF
v_gene: TRBV27; j_gene: TRBJ1-4; abundance: .; CDR3aa: CASTPAPGQGREKLFF
v_gene: TRBV20-1; j_gene: TRBJ2-1; abundance: .; CDR3aa: CSARDRDGTSGRERYNEQFF
v_gene: TRBV11-3; j_gene: TRBJ2-1; abundance: many; CDR3aa: CASSARTGHNEQFF
v_gene: TRBV7-9; j_gene: TRBJ2-1; abundance: few; CDR3aa: CASEVLNNEQFF
v_gene: TRBV7-7; j_gene: TRBJ2-1; abundance: many; CDR3aa: CASSLTSGRASYNEQFF
v_gene: TRBV12-3/TRBV12-4; j_gene: TRBJ1-6; abundance: .; CDR3aa: CASSPPPSSSYNSPLHF